This TCR beta chain comes out of a study of blood T cell repertoires in COVID-19. Study context: Acute and convalescent COVID-19 samples came from the United States, Italy and Spain. T cells, B-cell-depleted T cells, or PBMCs supplied cDNA or gDNA.

Original data processing: Amplification of reference gene primers was used by the study to estimate nucleated cell counts. Data came from immunoSEQ multiplex PCR; TCRdb stores just in-frame clones and leaves some out. V, J and clone size were drawn from that table, and D and trimming were deduced from the DNA. The data hold about 180,000 clones, with approximately 89% observed a single time. Enrolled through a virtual design, the participants were between 18 and 89 years of age and came from fewer than 30 US areas. The CDR3 has 12 residues. Trimming removed 6 bases at V and 4 bases at J, with 9 bases between. Germline lookup yields CDR1 MDHEN and CDR2 SYDVKM. This clone showed up just once.

Sequenced sample: PBMCs or T cells enriched from blood (not recorded which). The receptor was isolated from a man aged 35-49 years who had recovered from COVID-19. The V call is TRBV28, the J call TRBJ1-1; no definite D call. CDR3: CASRRVGTEAFF. The DNA for the CDR3 is TGTGCCAGCAGGAGGGTCGGCACTGAAGCTTTCTTT.